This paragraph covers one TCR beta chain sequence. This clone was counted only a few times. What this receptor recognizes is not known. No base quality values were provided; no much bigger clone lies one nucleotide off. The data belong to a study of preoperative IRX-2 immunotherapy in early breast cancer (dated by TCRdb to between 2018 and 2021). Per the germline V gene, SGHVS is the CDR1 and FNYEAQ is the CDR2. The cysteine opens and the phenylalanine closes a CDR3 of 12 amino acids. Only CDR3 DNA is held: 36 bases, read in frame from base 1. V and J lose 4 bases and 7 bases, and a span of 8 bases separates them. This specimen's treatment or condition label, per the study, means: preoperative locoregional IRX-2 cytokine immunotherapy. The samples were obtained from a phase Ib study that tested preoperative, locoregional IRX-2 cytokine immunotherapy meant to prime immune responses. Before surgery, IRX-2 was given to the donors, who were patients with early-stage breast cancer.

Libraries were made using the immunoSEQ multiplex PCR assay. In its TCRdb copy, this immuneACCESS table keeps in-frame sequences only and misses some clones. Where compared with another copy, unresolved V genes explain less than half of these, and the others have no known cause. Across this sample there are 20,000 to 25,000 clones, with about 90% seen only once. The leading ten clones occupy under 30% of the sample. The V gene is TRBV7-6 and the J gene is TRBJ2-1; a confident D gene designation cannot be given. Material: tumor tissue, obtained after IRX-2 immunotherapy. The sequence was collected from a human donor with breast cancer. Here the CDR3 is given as CASSSWVNEQFF. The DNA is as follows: TGTGCCAGCAGCTCTTGGGTGAATGAGCAGTTCTTC.